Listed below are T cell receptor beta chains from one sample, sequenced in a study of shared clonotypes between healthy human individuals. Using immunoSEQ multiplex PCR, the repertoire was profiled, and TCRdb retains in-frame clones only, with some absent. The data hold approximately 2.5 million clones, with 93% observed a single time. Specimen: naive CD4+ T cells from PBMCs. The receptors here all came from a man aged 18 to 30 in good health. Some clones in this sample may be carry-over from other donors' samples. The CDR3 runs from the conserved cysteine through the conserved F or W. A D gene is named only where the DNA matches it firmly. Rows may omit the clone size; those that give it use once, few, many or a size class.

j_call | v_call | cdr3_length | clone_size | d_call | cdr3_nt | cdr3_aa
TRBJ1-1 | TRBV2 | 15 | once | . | TGTGCCAGCAGTGAGCCCCCGCCACAGGGCACTGAAGCTTTCTTT | CASSEPPPQGTEAFF
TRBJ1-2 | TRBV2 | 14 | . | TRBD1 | TGTGCCAGCATAGGGACAGGGGGTCTCTATGGCTACACCTTC | CASIGTGGLYGYTF
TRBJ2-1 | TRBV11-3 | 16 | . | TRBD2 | TGTGCCAGCAGCCTCGGGACTAGCGGGAGTAACGATGAGCAGTTCTTC | CASSLGTSGSNDEQFF
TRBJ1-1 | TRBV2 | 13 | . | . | TGTGCCAACCAACAGGGAATGAACACTGAAGCTTTCTTT | CANQQGMNTEAFF
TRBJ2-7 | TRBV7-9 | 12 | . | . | TGTGCCAGCAGCTTAGAGACCGCGCTGCAGTACTTC | CASSLETALQYF
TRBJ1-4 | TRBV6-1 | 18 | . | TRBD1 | TGTGCCAGCAGTGAAACACTCTACAGGGGGCTTGGTAATGAAAAACTGTTTTTT | CASSETLYRGLGNEKLFF
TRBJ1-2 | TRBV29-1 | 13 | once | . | TGCAGCGTTGACAGGGGCCTTAACTATGGCTACACCTTC | CSVDRGLNYGYTF
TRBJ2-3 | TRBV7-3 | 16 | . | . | TGTGCCAGCAGCTTAAGGGTAGCGGCCAACACAGATACGCAGTATTTT | CASSLRVAANTDTQYF
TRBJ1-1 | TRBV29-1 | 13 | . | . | TGCAGCGTCCGGGGGAAACTGAACACTGAAGCTTTCTTT | CSVRGKLNTEAFF
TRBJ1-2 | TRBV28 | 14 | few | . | TGTGCCAGCAGTTCGAACTTCCCGAACTATGGCTACACCTTC | CASSSNFPNYGYTF
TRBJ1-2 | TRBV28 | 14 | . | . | TGTGCCAGCAGTTTATTTCGCCCCCCCTATGGCTACACCTTC | CASSLFRPPYGYTF
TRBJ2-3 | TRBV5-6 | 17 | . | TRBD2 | TGTGCCAGCAGCTTCTTAGCGGGAGGGCTACTCACAGATACGCAGTATTTT | CASSFLAGGLLTDTQYF
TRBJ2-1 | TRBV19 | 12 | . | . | TGTGCCAGTAGCCTGAATTACAATGAGCAGTTCTTC | CASSLNYNEQFF
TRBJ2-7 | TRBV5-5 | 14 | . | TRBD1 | TGTGCCAGCAGCTTGGTGGGACAGACCTACGAGCAGTACTTC | CASSLVGQTYEQYF
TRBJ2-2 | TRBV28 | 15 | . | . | TGTGCCAGCAGTTCTGGCAGGGTTGGCTCCGGGGAGCTGTTTTTT | CASSSGRVGSGELFF
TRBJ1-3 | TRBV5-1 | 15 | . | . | TGCGCCAGCAGCTCGGGACAATTATCTGGAAACACCATATATTTT | CASSSGQLSGNTIYF
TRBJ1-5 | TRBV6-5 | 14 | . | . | TGTGCCAGCAGCCGGACAAGGAACAATCAGCCCCAGCATTTT | CASSRTRNNQPQHF
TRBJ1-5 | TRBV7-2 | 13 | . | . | TGTGCCAGCAGCGATGGGCCGGGTCAGCCCCAGCATTTT | CASSDGPGQPQHF
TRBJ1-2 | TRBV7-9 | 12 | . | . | TGTGCCAGCTCGGGACCGAACTATGGCTACACCTTC | CASSGPNYGYTF
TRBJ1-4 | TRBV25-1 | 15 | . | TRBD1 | TGTGCCAGCAGTGGGCCGAGGGGGCGGGGGGAAAAACTGTTTTTT | CASSGPRGRGEKLFF
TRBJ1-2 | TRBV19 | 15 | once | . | TGTGCCAGTTTCCTGCTATCTTCTCTCACGGGCGGCTACACCTTC | CASFLLSSLTGGYTF
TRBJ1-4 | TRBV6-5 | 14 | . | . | TGTGCCAGCAGAGCTTCAGGGCCTAATGAAAAACTGTTTTTT | CASRASGPNEKLFF
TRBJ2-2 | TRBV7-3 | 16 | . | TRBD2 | TGTGCCAGCAGCTTGACTAGCGTTCCGAACACCGGGGAGCTGTTTTTT | CASSLTSVPNTGELFF